This T cell receptor beta chain was sequenced during a study of T cells in Graves' hyperthyroidism and ophthalmopathy. Amplification yielded TCR beta CDR3 regions, with RNA transcripts as the source. The primer set for the first-round RT-PCR of the TCR CDR3 was HTBI. TCRdb processed the multiplex PCR reads anew with MiXCR; each CDR3 protein has one entry. Of a few hundred thousand distinct CDR3 sequences in the sample, about 14% were seen once. Study conclusions and caveats: Most clonotypes expanded in thyroid above 0.001 were likewise present in blood. Ophthalmopathy, as predicted by the model, came a median 6.5 months after the prediction.

Patients aged 18 to 65 with hyperthyroidism were newly diagnosed, with duration under 2 months. Source material for PBMCs was about 10 ml fresh peripheral blood. This clonotype occurred many times. Antigen unknown. The CDR3 is 12 amino acids. V was shortened by 7 bases and J by 8 bases, with 14 bases between the two germline ends. This TCR derives from a middle-aged woman with Graves' hyperthyroidism. The rearrangement links TRBV12-3 or TRBV12-4 to TRBJ1-1, with TRBD1 as a possible D gene (5 bases). The material sequenced was blood. CDR3 DNA: TGTGCCAGCATCCTAAGGGGTCTCGAAGCTTTCTTT. Protein product: CASILRGLEAFF.